These T cell receptor beta chains were read from a single sample in a study of T cell responses to AZD1222 COVID-19 vaccine. Method: immunoSEQ multiplex PCR; TCRdb's copy keeps in-frame clones and lacks some. The top ten clones hold more than 6.5% of a sample with about 120,000 clones, over 75% of them seen once. The sample here was peripheral blood, taken on day 0 of AZD1222 vaccination. The receptors derive from an adult in good health. Both conserved end residues are part of each CDR3. Fields, in order: V gene, D gene, J gene, CDR3 length, clone size, CDR3 DNA, CDR3 protein. The D gene is left open where the match is weak. Expanded clones get a size class; other rows say once, few or many, or leave the size out.

TRBV11-3	.	TRBJ1-5	14	.	TGTGCCAGCAGCTTAGCGGGCTTTCATGGGTCCCAGCATTTT	CASSLAGFHGSQHF
TRBV3-1/TRBV3-2	.	TRBJ2-2	14	.	TGTGCCAGCAGCCGCGGGACTGACACCGGGGAGCTGTTTTTT	CASSRGTDTGELFF
TRBV18	TRBD2	TRBJ2-1	16	.	TGTGCCAGCTCCCCCCGAGGGGTAGCGGGAGGCAATGAGCAGTTCTTC	CASSPRGVAGGNEQFF
TRBV9	.	TRBJ1-1	16	.	TGTGCCAGCAGCGTAGTCAAGGACAGAAAGAACACTGAAGCTTTCTTT	CASSVVKDRKNTEAFF
TRBV6-5	.	TRBJ2-7	11	.	TGTGCCAGCAGCCCCGGGGAAGAGCGGTACTTC	CASSPGEERYF
TRBV19	TRBD1	TRBJ2-4	15	.	TGTGCCAGTAGTTCAACAGGGGGTTTGAAAAACATTCAGTACTTC	CASSSTGGLKNIQYF
TRBV5-1	.	TRBJ1-1	14	.	TGCGCCAGCAGCTCGGACCCGGGGGGCACTGAAGCTTTCTTT	CASSSDPGGTEAFF
TRBV9	.	TRBJ2-2	12	.	TGTGCCAGCAGCGTAGTAACCGGGGAGCTGTTTTTT	CASSVVTGELFF
TRBV15	TRBD1	TRBJ1-5	16	.	TGTGCCACCAGCAGAGATTACAGGGGGGGCAATCAGCCCCAGCATTTT	CATSRDYRGGNQPQHF
TRBV11-2	.	TRBJ2-7	14	once	TGTGCCAGCAGCCAGGGGCCCATAGGGTACGAGCAGTACTTC	CASSQGPIGYEQYF
TRBV7-8	TRBD1	TRBJ2-7	14	.	TGTGCCAGCATGCTGACAGGGGGCAGCTACGAGCAGTACTTC	CASMLTGGSYEQYF
TRBV15	.	TRBJ1-1	15	.	TGTGCCACCAGCAGAGCCTATGATACGAACACTGAAGCTTTCTTT	CATSRAYDTNTEAFF
TRBV28	.	TRBJ1-5	16	.	TGTGCCAGCAGTCTCCGGCAGGGGCCCGGCAATCAGCCCCAGCATTTT	CASSLRQGPGNQPQHF
TRBV6-5	TRBD2	TRBJ2-3	15	.	TGTGCCAGCCGGGTCATGGGGGGGGGCACAGATACGCAGTATTTT	CASRVMGGGTDTQYF
TRBV7-9	.	TRBJ2-7	14	.	TGTGCCGGCTCAGGGGGGGTGCTTACCTACGAGCAGTACTTC	CAGSGGVLTYEQYF
TRBV6-5	.	TRBJ1-2	15	.	TGTGCCAGCAATAGAGTCGGAACCGACGTCCATGGCTACACCTTC	CASNRVGTDVHGYTF
TRBV10-3	.	TRBJ2-1	13	.	TGTGCCATCAGTGATCGCAATAGGAATGAGCAGTTCTTC	CAISDRNRNEQFF
TRBV10-3	TRBD1	TRBJ1-2	15	.	TGTGCCATCAGTGAAGGGGCAGGGGGGATCTATGGCTACACCTTC	CAISEGAGGIYGYTF
TRBV5-6	.	TRBJ1-1	14	.	TGTGCCAGCAGCTTGGTTGTCAGGAACACTGAAGCTTTCTTT	CASSLVVRNTEAFF
TRBV7-9	.	TRBJ1-1	11	.	TGTGCCAGCAGCGTCAACACTGAAGCTTTCTTT	CASSVNTEAFF
TRBV18	TRBD2	TRBJ2-1	17	.	TGTGCCAGCTCCGAGACTAGCGGGACGACCACTTACAATGAGCAGTTCTTC	CASSETSGTTTYNEQFF
TRBV19	.	TRBJ1-1	14	.	TGTGCCAGTAGTGTCCGGGGCCCGAACACTGAAGCTTTCTTT	CASSVRGPNTEAFF
TRBV6-5	TRBD1	TRBJ2-7	15	.	TGTGCCAGCAGGGCGGACAGGTATCCCTCCTACGAGCAGTACTTC	CASRADRYPSYEQYF
TRBV9	TRBD2	TRBJ2-5	17	.	TGTGCCAGCAGCAGGACAATAGTACTAGCGGACGGAGAGACCCAGTACTTC	CASSRTIVLADGETQYF
TRBV2	.	TRBJ1-4	12	few	TGTGCCAGCAGTGGCGACAGTGAAAAACTGTTTTTT	CASSGDSEKLFF
TRBV28	TRBD1	TRBJ1-4	16	.	TGTGCCAGCAGTCCGGGACAGCTAACCCCTAATGAAAAACTGTTTTTT	CASSPGQLTPNEKLFF
TRBV2	TRBD2	TRBJ2-3	23	.	TGTGCCAGCAGTGAAAGACGCCTATTTTACGGGACTAGCGGGAGTCGCGGCACAGATACGCAGTATTTT	CASSERRLFYGTSGSRGTDTQYF
TRBV7-6	.	TRBJ2-1	16	.	TGTGCCAGCAGCTCACCTACAGAGAGGGGCTTGGATGAGCAGTTCTTC	CASSSPTERGLDEQFF
TRBV14	TRBD1	TRBJ1-2	13	.	TGTGCCAGCAGCCCTGGGACAGCCTATGGCTACACCTTC	CASSPGTAYGYTF
TRBV7-9	TRBD2	TRBJ2-3	16	.	TGTGCCAGCAGCTTAGGTGGGACTAGCGGGTTCGATACGCAGTATTTT	CASSLGGTSGFDTQYF
TRBV5-1	.	TRBJ1-2	13	.	TGCGCCAGCAGCTTGGAGGGGACCTATGGCTACACCTTC	CASSLEGTYGYTF
TRBV28	TRBD1	TRBJ1-1	13	once	TGTGCCAGCAGTCCCCAGGGGGCCACTGAAGCTTTCTTT	CASSPQGATEAFF
TRBV11-2	TRBD2	TRBJ2-2	16	.	TGTGCCAGCAGCCCGGTCGGGGGAGGGGACACCGGGGAGCTGTTTTTT	CASSPVGGGDTGELFF
TRBV7-3	.	TRBJ2-6	15	.	TGTGCCAGCAGCTTGGGTGTCTCTGGGGCCAACGTCCTGACTTTC	CASSLGVSGANVLTF
TRBV25-1	.	TRBJ1-5	15	.	TGTGCCAGCAGTGAATGGTCAGATAGCAATCAGCCCCAGCATTTT	CASSEWSDSNQPQHF
TRBV28	.	TRBJ1-2	12	.	TGTGCCAGCAGTTGGGTTAACTATGGCTACACCTTC	CASSWVNYGYTF
TRBV11-2	TRBD1	TRBJ2-2	15	.	TGTGCCAGCTATAAGGGGGCGCGAGGCACCGGGGAGCTGTTTTTT	CASYKGARGTGELFF